A selection of T cell receptor beta chains follows, all from one sample in a study of human T cells and chemical hapten exposure. From the RACE reads, TCRdb called clonotypes with MiXCR, one entry per CDR3 protein. Of around 330,000 distinct CDR3 sequences listed, over 5% are singletons. Material: whole blood, obtained in connection with sensitization to the hapten diphenylcyclopropenone (DPC). These receptors all come from a woman under 30 with alopecia areata. Some clones in this sample may be carry-over from other donors' samples. Both conserved end residues are part of each CDR3. D genes are given only for firm matches. Clone size, where shown, is once, few, many, or a class for clones that have expanded.

J gene,clone size,V gene,CDR3 length,D gene,CDR3 DNA,CDR3 protein
TRBJ2-5,many,TRBV12-3/TRBV12-4,14,-,TGTGCCAGCAGTTTAGGCCGGCTGGGAGAGACCCAGTACTTC,CASSLGRLGETQYF
TRBJ1-2,-,TRBV6-6,14,-,TGTGCCAGCAGTTCCCTTGGCGGGGGCGTAGGCTACACCTTC,CASSSLGGGVGYTF
TRBJ2-5,-,TRBV6-2/TRBV6-3,14,TRBD2,TGTGCCAGCAGGAGGACTAGCGGCCAAGAGACCCAGTACTTC,CASRRTSGQETQYF
TRBJ1-1,many,TRBV2,13,-,TGTGCCAGCAGTGGACAGGTGAACACTGAAGCTTTCTTT,CASSGQVNTEAFF
TRBJ2-2,many,TRBV2,15,-,TGTGCCAGCAGTGAAGACCTGGGGAACACCGGGGAGCTGTTTTTT,CASSEDLGNTGELFF
TRBJ2-3,many,TRBV7-9,16,TRBD2,TGTGCCAGCAGCTTTGGTAGTAGCGGGGGCACAGATACGCAGTATTTT,CASSFGSSGGTDTQYF
TRBJ2-3,-,TRBV7-2,16,TRBD1,TGTGCCAGCAGCCCGAGACCCGGGACAGGGACAGATACGCAGTATTTT,CASSPRPGTGTDTQYF
TRBJ1-4,few,TRBV12-3/TRBV12-4,15,-,TGTGCCAGCAGTTTAGTGAGGGCACAGGATGAAAAACTGTTTTTT,CASSLVRAQDEKLFF
TRBJ1-4,many,TRBV14,14,-,TGTGCCAGCAGCCAATTGGCGGGGGGCGAAAAACTGTTTTTT,CASSQLAGGEKLFF
TRBJ1-1,few,TRBV2,15,TRBD1,TGTGCCAGCACCCAGGAGGCAGGGGGAAGGACTGAAGCTTTCTTT,CASTQEAGGRTEAFF
TRBJ1-4,few,TRBV10-3,14,-,TGTGCCATCAGTGGGGGAATCGGCAATGAAAAACTGTTTTTT,CAISGGIGNEKLFF
TRBJ2-7,many,TRBV10-3,16,TRBD1,TGTGCCATCAGTGAGGGGACAGGGAACGGAGGGGACGAGCAGTACTTC,CAISEGTGNGGDEQYF
TRBJ1-1,few,TRBV5-1,15,-,TGCGCCAGCAGCACCGGAGGGGACGCCGGCACTGAAGCTTTCTTT,CASSTGGDAGTEAFF
TRBJ2-7,many,TRBV12-3/TRBV12-4,14,-,TGTGCCAGCAGTCGGCCGGGACCGGCCTACGAGCAGTACTTC,CASSRPGPAYEQYF
TRBJ2-2,few,TRBV6-2/TRBV6-3,16,TRBD1,TGTGCCAGCACCCCCCCAGGGACAGGGTTGACCGGGGAGCTGTTTTTT,CASTPPGTGLTGELFF
TRBJ2-2,many,TRBV5-1,13,-,TGCGCCAGCAGCAGGGGGGCTAACGGGGAGCTGTTTTTT,CASSRGANGELFF
TRBJ1-1,few,TRBV4-2,12,-,TGTGCCAGCAGCTCCTCGGGCCGTGAAGCTTTCTTT,CASSSSGREAFF
TRBJ1-5,many,TRBV28,14,-,TGTGCCAGCAGTTTTGGGGTGTGGGTAGTGCCCCAGCATTTT,CASSFGVWVVPQHF
TRBJ1-1,many,TRBV6-5,14,-,TGTGCCAGCAGTGAGCGACAGTTGAACACTGAAGCTTTCTTT,CASSERQLNTEAFF
TRBJ1-5,few,TRBV9,14,-,TGTGCCAGCAGTGAAGGGGTTCGGGATCAGCCCCAGCATTTT,CASSEGVRDQPQHF
TRBJ1-1,-,TRBV6-6,12,-,TGTGCCAGCAGTTACCTCCAAGCTTCAGCTTTCTTT,CASSYLQASAFF
TRBJ1-2,few,TRBV5-6,14,-,TGTGCCAGCAGCTTGGGTACAGCCCATTATGGCTACACCTTC,CASSLGTAHYGYTF
TRBJ2-1,many,TRBV15,15,-,TGTGCCACCAGCAGAGATCGAGGACCTTTTGGTGAGCAGTTCTTC,CATSRDRGPFGEQFF
TRBJ1-1,few,TRBV4-2,16,-,TGTGCCAGCAGCCAACTAATCGGACGGCAGAACACTGAAGCTTTCTTT,CASSQLIGRQNTEAFF
TRBJ1-1,few,TRBV4-2,16,-,TGTGCCAGCAGCCAGGTAGGTTGGCAAATGAACACTGAAGCTTTCTTT,CASSQVGWQMNTEAFF
TRBJ1-3,many,TRBV9,15,-,TGTGCCAGCAGCGTAAACATTTTCTCTGGAAACACCATATATTTT,CASSVNIFSGNTIYF
TRBJ2-2,-,TRBV10-3,17,TRBD2,TGTGCCATCAGTGTCGGACTAGCGGGGCTGAACACCGGGGAGCTGTTTTTT,CAISVGLAGLNTGELFF
TRBJ2-2,many,TRBV7-8,16,-,TGTGCCAGCAGCTATAACAGGATTTTGAACACCGGGGAGCTGTTTTTT,CASSYNRILNTGELFF
TRBJ2-1,few,TRBV18,13,-,TGTGCCAGCTCACCGCCGGAGTACAATGAGCAGTTCTTC,CASSPPEYNEQFF
TRBJ1-2,many,TRBV24-1,16,TRBD1,TGTGCCACCAGTGAAAACCGGGACAGGACCGTCTATGGCTACACCTTC,CATSENRDRTVYGYTF
TRBJ1-5,-,TRBV5-5,16,TRBD1,TGTGCCAGCAGCTTGGCACCCGGGACAGGGATTCAGCCCCAGCATTTT,CASSLAPGTGIQPQHF
TRBJ1-6,few,TRBV4-1,17,-,TGCGCCAGCAGCCAAGATCGGGCAGACTCCTATAATTCACCCCTCCACTTT,CASSQDRADSYNSPLHF
TRBJ2-2,few,TRBV10-3,13,TRBD1,TGTGCCATCAGTGGGGGGACAGCCGGGGAGCTGTTTTTT,CAISGGTAGELFF
TRBJ2-3,many,TRBV19,13,-,TGTGCCAGTATGGCACAATACACAGATACGCAGTATTTT,CASMAQYTDTQYF
TRBJ2-1,many,TRBV7-9,13,-,TGTGCCGTCTACAGGGGAGGGCACAATGAGCAGTTCTTC,CAVYRGGHNEQFF
TRBJ2-3,few,TRBV7-2,14,-,TGTGCCAGCAGCTTACTTGGGCGTACAGATACGCAGTATTTT,CASSLLGRTDTQYF
TRBJ1-2,many,TRBV3-1,15,TRBD1,TGTGCCAGCAGCGACCGGGACAGATCTGTCTATGGCTACACCTTC,CASSDRDRSVYGYTF
TRBJ2-6,few,TRBV7-9,18,TRBD1,TGTGCCAGCAGCCCGGGGACAGGGGGCTACTCTGGGGCCAACGTCCTGACTTTC,CASSPGTGGYSGANVLTF
TRBJ1-1,few,TRBV28,15,-,TGTGCCAGCAGTCCTTTAAGCAGGGGAGGCACTGAAGCTTTCTTT,CASSPLSRGGTEAFF
TRBJ2-5,many,TRBV2,17,-,TGTGCCAGCAGCCAAGAGGGCGCGGACCGATTCCAAGAGACCCAGTACTTC,CASSQEGADRFQETQYF
TRBJ2-3,few,TRBV6-6,16,-,TGTGCCAGCAGTTACTGGAGGACTCCTCCGGGAGATACGCAGTATTTT,CASSYWRTPPGDTQYF
TRBJ2-3,many,TRBV7-2,17,TRBD2,TGTGCCAGCAGCTTATTCCAGAGCGGGGGGGCCGGAGATACGCAGTATTTT,CASSLFQSGGAGDTQYF
TRBJ2-6,many,TRBV5-1,14,-,TGCGCCAGCAGCTTGGTAGCTGGGGCCAACGTCCTGACTTTC,CASSLVAGANVLTF